At least ten counts were recorded for the clone carrying this TCR beta chain. Its cognate antigen is unknown. This entry comes from a study of T cells in Graves' hyperthyroidism and ophthalmopathy. Broader study findings: Researchers found most expanded thyroid clonotypes above 0.001 in blood as well. By a 13 V-J model, ophthalmopathy was set apart from stable hyperthyroidism.

Researchers took RNA transcripts and amplified the TCR beta CDR3 regions from them. The TCR CDR3 first-round RT-PCR relied on the HTBI primer set. Using its own MiXCR run on the multiplex PCR reads, TCRdb lists one record per CDR3 protein. The sample includes some 250,000 distinct CDR3 sequences, 15% of them seen just once. Drawn at first hyperthyroidism diagnosis, the blood sample preceded any ophthalmopathy symptoms. The clonotype comes from a woman between 50 and 59 years old with Graves' hyperthyroidism that later progressed to Graves' ophthalmopathy. The sequencing sample was made of blood.

Written as DNA, the CDR3 is TGTGCCAGCAGTTTATCGTCCGGGGCGCAGACCCAGTACTTC. Protein product: CASSLSSGAQTQYF. This chain uses TRBV27 with TRBJ2-5, with D perhaps given as TRBD1 or TRBD2 (5 bases each). V was clipped by 0 bases and J by 6 bases, with 11 bases between them. The CDR3 extends over 14 amino acids. CDR1 and CDR2 (germline): MNHEY, SMNVEV (reference sequence).